The 28 T cell receptor beta chains reported below all come from one sample, sequenced in a study of regulatory T cells in long-lasting Graves disease. Described time point: persistent/refractory GD, antithyroid drugs over 5 years with positive TRAb. The authors made the TCR library using RNA they extracted from PBMCs. With iRepertoire HTBI primers and Arm-PCR of CDR3 regions, TCR beta libraries were built. TCRdb independently ran MiXCR on the multiplex PCR reads; one entry per CDR3 protein. The sample carries about 340,000 distinct CDR3 sequences, about 20% recorded once. The sequencing used peripheral blood mononuclear cells (PBMCs), collected when the disease was refractory, from a patient treated with antithyroid drugs. All receptors derive from a female donor with Graves disease.

Many counts were recorded for this clonotype. One junction end disagrees with the germline gene, perhaps due to a read error. The rearrangement joins TRBV5-1 to TRBJ2-7; D perhaps matches TRBD2 (5 bases). Looked up from germline, CDR1 is SGHRS and CDR2 is YFSETQ. The CDR3 has 14 amino acids. The CDR3 loop reads CASSLEGVSYEQYF. The CDR3 nucleotides read TGTGCCAGCAGCTTAGAGGGCGTCTCCTACGAGCAGTACTTC.

V gene TRBV3-1 combines with J gene TRBJ2-3, with TRBD2 identical over 10 bases. The CDR3 totals 18 residues. J lost 5 bases, V lost 3 bases, and 14 bases had no gene match. CDR1 LGHDT and CDR2 YNNKEL come from the germline V gene (reference sequence). The CDR3 nucleotides read TGTGCCAGCAGCCATGAGGGATCCCTAGCGGGAGAAGGAGATACGCAGTATTTT. It specifies CASSHEGSLAGEGDTQYF.

Notes on this clonotype: Germline and junction disagree at one end, which may indicate a read error. The V gene is TRBV5-1, the J gene TRBJ1-2; perhaps TRBD1 as D (5 bases). Germline V gives CDR1 SGHRS, CDR2 YFSETQ. This CDR3 has 15 residues. In DNA, the CDR3 is TGCGCCAGCGGCTTGTCGGGCAGGGCAGGCTATGGCTACACCTTC. It specifies CASGLSGRAGYGYTF.

The chain is built from TRBV12-3 or TRBV12-4 and TRBJ2-1, with 9 bases identical to TRBD1. V lost 5 bases to trimming and J lost 0 bases; unmatched junction nucleotides: 11. The CDR3 extends over 18 amino acids. CDR3 sequence: CASSDGTGLRSSYNEQFF. The CDR3 nucleotides are TGTGCCAGCAGTGACGGGACAGGGCTTAGAAGCTCCTACAATGAGCAGTTCTTC.

CDR3 in amino acids: CASTKGYNTGELFF. In DNA form, the CDR3 reads TGCGCCAGCACGAAAGGTTACAACACCGGGGAGCTGTTTTTT. The genes are TRBV5-1 and TRBJ2-2; D is unresolved. The CDR3 is 14 amino acids. Germline-derived CDR1 and CDR2 are SGHRS and YFSETQ. V dropped 6 bases and J dropped 2 bases, with 11 bases sitting between them.

In its sample, this clonotype was seen a few times. The chain is built from TRBV7-8 and TRBJ1-1; 7 bases are a match to TRBD1. Unmatched junction bases numbered 2, after V lost 1 base and J lost 6 bases. CDR3 length equals 13 residues. Germline-derived CDR1 and CDR2 are SGHVS and FQNEAQ. CDR3 coding DNA: TGTGCCAGCAGCTTAGTTGGGACAGCTGAAGCTTTCTTT. Encoded protein: CASSLVGTAEAFF.

This clonotype was seen a few times. This chain joins TRBV19 and TRBJ2-7; 10 bases agree with TRBD1. Germline V gives CDR1 LNHDA, CDR2 SQIVND (reference sequence). This CDR3 spans 15 amino acids. J gave up 2 bases and V 9 bases, and 10 bases lay outside the gene matches. CDR3 residues: CASSPGTGVPYEQYF. CDR3 bases: TGTGCCAGCAGCCCCGGGACAGGGGTTCCCTACGAGCAGTACTTC.

This chain links TRBV7-4 with TRBJ1-1, with a possible D match to TRBD1 (5 bases). From germline, CDR1 is SGHVT and CDR2 SQSDAQ. The V end was cut by 5 bases, the J end by 7 bases, with 17 bases between. This CDR3 is built from 14 residues. The CDR3 spells CASSPRWGPGEAFF. Written as DNA, the CDR3 is TGTGCCAGCAGCCCTCGGTGGGGCCCCGGTGAAGCTTTCTTT.

Comment on this clonotype: This clone may be a read error of a much larger clone one base away. The chain has TRBV10-3 and TRBJ2-1, with D perhaps TRBD2 (6 bases). Germline V gene data show CDR1 as ENHRY and CDR2 as SYGVKD. This CDR3 comprises 15 residues. CDR3 loop: CAIRESDGGRNEQFF. The DNA of the CDR3 is TGTGCCATCAGGGAGTCTGACGGGGGACGCAATGAGCAGTTCTTC.

This chain links TRBV6-5 with TRBJ2-2, with D possibly matching TRBD2 (5 bases). This CDR3 has 14 residues. Germline CDR1 and CDR2: MNHEY and SVGAGI. Trimming took 2 bases from V and 3 from J, leaving 7 bases between them. The CDR3 region is CASSYGRDTGELFF. CDR3 nucleotide sequence: TGTGCCAGCAGTTACGGGCGGGACACCGGGGAGCTGTTTTTT.

This clonotype was observed a few times. The chain employs TRBV13 and TRBJ2-2, with D tentatively TRBD1 (6 bases). Trimming removed 6 bases from V and 6 bases from J, with 11 bases in between. The CDR3 extends over 13 amino acids. CDR1 is PRHDT, CDR2 FYEKMQ, per germline (reference sequence). CDR3 protein: CASRLQGSGELFF. CDR3 nucleotide sequence: TGTGCCAGCAGATTACAGGGTTCCGGGGAGCTGTTTTTT.

This clonotype was counted ten times or more. This chain uses TRBV2 with TRBJ2-4; TRBD1 agrees at 7 bases. CDR3 length: 13 residues. Germline V CDR1 and CDR2: SNHLY, FYNNEI. V shed 7 bases, J shed 10 bases, and the junction held 10 bases outside the gene matches. The CDR3 reads CASKLSEQGIQYF. DNA of the CDR3: TGTGCCAGCAAGTTGAGTGAACAGGGGATTCAGTACTTC.

In this sample, this clonotype turned up many times. V usage is TRBV29-1 and J usage is TRBJ2-7; no reliable D call. Germline lookup yields CDR1 SQVTM and CDR2 ANQGSEA. The CDR3 is made up of 14 amino acids. The V gene lost 6 bases and the J gene lost 3 bases, with 18 bases spanning the gap. CDR3 in amino acids: CSVGGPPLGYEQYF. DNA for the CDR3: TGCAGCGTGGGTGGACCACCATTAGGCTACGAGCAGTACTTC.

This clonotype has at least ten counts. The chain carries TRBV12-3 or TRBV12-4 and TRBJ1-5; a possible D gene is TRBD1 (5 bases). This CDR3 comprises 14 residues. With 5 bases removed from V and 3 bases from J, the gap between germline ends came to 11 bases. CDR3 region: CASSAQVSNQPQHF. The CDR3 DNA follows: TGTGCCAGCAGTGCACAGGTTTCCAATCAGCCCCAGCATTTT.

This clonotype was observed at least ten times. An end of the junction differs from the germline gene, which may be a read error. The J gene is TRBJ1-4, the V gene TRBV5-1; TRBD1 agrees at 9 bases. The CDR3 sequence is 14 residues long. CDR1 is SGHRS and CDR2 is YFSETQ in the germline V gene. The CDR3 DNA is TGTGCCAGCAGTCCAGACAGGGGGAGGGAAAAACTGTTTTTT. Encoded protein: CASSPDRGREKLFF.

This clonotype was found a few times. The rearrangement uses TRBV2 and TRBJ1-1; D possibly corresponds to TRBD1 (5 bases). The CDR3 spans 16 residues. Trimming took 5 bases from V and 1 from J, leaving 17 bases between them. Germline loops: CDR1 SNHLY, CDR2 FYNNEI. The CDR3 nucleotides read TGTGCCAGCAGTTCCAATCATTCCAGGGCGAACACTGAAGCTTTCTTT. Translation: CASSSNHSRANTEAFF.

This chain connects TRBV9 to TRBJ2-6; 10 nucleotides match TRBD1. Unmatched junction bases numbered 6, after V lost 3 bases and J lost 9 bases. The CDR3 has 15 amino acids. Germline V gives CDR1 SGDLS, CDR2 YYNGEE. CDR3 DNA: TGTGCCAGCAGCGCAGGGACAGGGGTTGTCAACGTCCTGACTTTC. It is translated as CASSAGTGVVNVLTF.

V usage is TRBV4-1 and J usage is TRBJ1-5; tentative D call: TRBD1 (5 bases). Deletions cut 1 base from V and 3 bases from J, with 10 bases between. Germline CDR1 is MGHRA and CDR2 is YSYEKL. CDR3 length equals 15 residues. The CDR3 nucleotides are TGCGCCAGCAGCCAAGTAGACAGCTTCAATCAGCCCCAGCATTTT. This translates into CASSQVDSFNQPQHF.

This clonotype was found many times. The rearrangement joins TRBV12-3 or TRBV12-4 to TRBJ1-5; 8 positions agree with TRBD1. V was clipped by 2 bases and J by 2 bases; unmatched bases: 2. CDR3 length: 15 residues. The DNA for the CDR3 is TGTGCCAGCAGTTTACAGGGGGCCGGCAATCAGCCCCAGCATTTT. Its translation is CASSLQGAGNQPQHF.

This chain links TRBV19 with TRBJ2-2; D is perhaps TRBD1 or TRBD2 (5 bases each). Germline V gives CDR1 LNHDA, CDR2 SQIVND (reference sequence). With 4 bases removed from V and 3 bases from J, the gap between germline ends came to 12 bases. The CDR3 is 15 amino acids. The CDR3 loop reads CASSNRGRDTGELFF. CDR3 coding DNA: TGTGCCAGTAGTAATCGGGGCAGGGACACCGGGGAGCTGTTTTTT. Together with reference TRBV19 and TRBJ2-2, the CDR3 gives the full variable domain: DGGITQSPKYLFRKEGQNVTLSCEQNLNHDAMYWYRQDPGQGLRLIYYSQIVNDFQKGDIAEGYSVSREKKESFPLTVTSAQKNPTAFYLCASSNRGRDTGELFFGEGSRLTVL.

The rearrangement links TRBV19 to TRBJ1-5; TRBD1 matches 7 bases. The CDR3 loop spans 14 amino acids. Germline CDR1 LNHDA, CDR2 SQIVND (reference sequence). The J segment lost 6 bases and the V segment lost 1 base, leaving 3 bases of the junction unmatched. CDR3 sequence: CASSIGGGPQPQHF. The CDR3 DNA reads TGTGCCAGTAGTATAGGAGGGGGCCCTCAGCCCCAGCATTTT. The variable domain in full, completed from reference TRBV19 and TRBJ1-5, reads DGGITQSPKYLFRKEGQNVTLSCEQNLNHDAMYWYRQDPGQGLRLIYYSQIVNDFQKGDIAEGYSVSREKKESFPLTVTSAQKNPTAFYLCASSIGGGPQPQHFGDGTRLSIL.

The table lists this clonotype with many counts. The rearrangement joins TRBV28 to TRBJ2-7; 8 nucleotides match TRBD2. The CDR3 runs to 13 residues. The germline gives CDR1 MDHEN, CDR2 SYDVKM. V gave up 8 bases and J gave up 4 bases; unmatched junction bases: 7. CDR3 coding DNA: TGTGCCAGCGGCCGACCGGGGGGGTACGAGCAGTACTTC. It specifies CASGRPGGYEQYF.

On this clonotype: A read error is possible here, since a much larger clone lies one base away. This chain joins TRBV7-3 and TRBJ2-5, with D possibly matching TRBD2 (6 bases). The CDR3 contains 14 residues. Germline V gene lookup returns CDR1 SGHTA and CDR2 FQGTGA. V shed 5 bases and J shed 7 bases, with 17 bases lying between them. CDR3 in amino acids: CASSPNGGVGTQYF. CDR3 nucleotides: TGTGCCAGCAGCCCAAACGGGGGAGTCGGGACCCAGTACTTC.

This chain uses TRBV20-1 with TRBJ1-2; 11 bases are shared with TRBD1. This CDR3 has 14 residues. CDR1 DFQATT and CDR2 SNEGSKA come from the germline V gene (reference sequence). J lost 5 bases, V lost 5 bases, and 7 bases had no gene match. The CDR3 spells CSAGQGASVYGYTF. CDR3 DNA: TGCAGTGCTGGACAGGGGGCGTCGGTATATGGCTACACCTTC.

The chain is built from TRBV2 and TRBJ2-3; perhaps TRBD1 as D (6 bases). Germline V gene data show CDR1 as SNHLY and CDR2 as FYNNEI. This CDR3 spans 15 amino acids. V was cut by 6 bases and J by 3 bases, with 16 bases left in between. In DNA, the CDR3 is TGTGCCAGCAGGACACAGGGCGGCTTAACAGATACGCAGTATTTT. Amino acids: CASRTQGGLTDTQYF.

The chain combines TRBV20-1 with TRBJ2-3; D tentatively reads TRBD1 or TRBD2 (6 bases each). The length of the CDR3 is 22 residues. The V end lost 5 bases, the J end lost 0 bases, and 36 bases lay between the germline ends. Germline-derived CDR1 and CDR2 are DFQATT and SNEGSKA (reference sequence). CDR3 nucleotide sequence: TGCAGTGCTCCAGGGTGGGCCTCCTGGGGGTTGGCGGGACAAACCAGCACAGATACGCAGTATTTT. It translates to CSAPGWASWGLAGQTSTDTQYF.

CDR3 protein: CATSALGGARTGELFF. The CDR3 nucleotides are TGTGCCACCAGTGCCCTCGGGGGGGCGCGGACCGGGGAGCTGTTTTTT. The chain joins TRBV24-1 to TRBJ2-2, with 8 bases fitting TRBD2. Trimming at V came to 5 bases and at J to 5 bases, leaving 9 bases not matched to a gene. The length of the CDR3 is 16 residues. CDR1 is KGHDR and CDR2 is SFDVKD in the germline V gene.

In its sample, this clonotype was seen many times. This chain connects TRBV7-9 to TRBJ2-7; a weak D match, TRBD1 (6 bases). Germline CDR1 is SEHNR and CDR2 is FQNEAQ (reference sequence). The V end lost 3 bases, the J end lost 4 bases, and 16 bases lay between the germline ends. The CDR3 has 15 amino acids. CDR3 DNA sequence: TGTGCCAGCAGCTTGGTTGGCGACAGGTTGTACGAGCAGTACTTC. Its translation is CASSLVGDRLYEQYF.